The clone carrying this TCR beta chain was seen a handful of times. The age range of participants was 18 to 89 years, with residence in 20 to 25 US areas. Assay: immunoSEQ multiplex PCR; the TCRdb copy retains only in-frame clones and omits some. The table shows about 62,000 clones, with about 75% occurring only once. This CDR3 comprises 14 residues. The trim removed 4 bases at V and 4 bases at J, leaving 5 bases unmatched. CDR1 MGHRA and CDR2 YSYEKL come from the germline V gene. This sample is part of a study of blood T cell repertoires in COVID-19. Across the whole study: Sources were T cells, B-cell-depleted T cells, or PBMCs; the material itself was cDNA or gDNA.

The receptor was isolated from a woman aged 60-75 years who had been exposed to COVID-19. This sequence joins TRBV4-1 and TRBJ1-1, with 8 bases identical to TRBD1. The material sequenced was PBMCs or T cells enriched from blood (not recorded which). CDR3 residues: CASSLYTGGTEAFF. The CDR3 region has the DNA TGCGCCAGCAGCCTTTATACAGGGGGCACTGAAGCTTTCTTT.